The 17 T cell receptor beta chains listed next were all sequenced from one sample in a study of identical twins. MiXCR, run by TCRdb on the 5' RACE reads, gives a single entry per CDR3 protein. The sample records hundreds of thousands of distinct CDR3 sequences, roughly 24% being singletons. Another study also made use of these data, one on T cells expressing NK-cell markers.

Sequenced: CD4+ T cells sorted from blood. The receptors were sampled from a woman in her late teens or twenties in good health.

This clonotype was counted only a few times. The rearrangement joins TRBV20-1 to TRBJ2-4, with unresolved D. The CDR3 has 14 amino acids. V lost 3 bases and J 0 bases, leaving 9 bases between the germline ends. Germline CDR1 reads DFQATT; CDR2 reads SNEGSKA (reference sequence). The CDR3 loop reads CSASIAVAKNIQYF. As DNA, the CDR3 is TGCAGTGCTAGTATCGCCGTAGCCAAAAACATTCAGTACTTC.

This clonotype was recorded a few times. The CDR3 reads CASSWGTGSYEQYF. DNA for the CDR3: TGTGCCAGCAGCTGGGGGACGGGCTCCTACGAGCAGTACTTC. V and J are TRBV5-6 and TRBJ2-7; D tentatively fits TRBD1 or TRBD2 (5 bases each). Trimming removed 3 bases at V and 0 bases at J, with 10 bases between. The germline V gene encodes CDR1 SGHDT and CDR2 YYEEEE. This CDR3 has 14 residues.

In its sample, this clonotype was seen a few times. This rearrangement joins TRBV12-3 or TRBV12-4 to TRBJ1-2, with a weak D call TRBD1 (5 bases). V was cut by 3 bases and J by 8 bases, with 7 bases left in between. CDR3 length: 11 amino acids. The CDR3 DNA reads TGTGCCAGCAGTTTGACAGCCGGCTACACCTTC. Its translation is CASSLTAGYTF.

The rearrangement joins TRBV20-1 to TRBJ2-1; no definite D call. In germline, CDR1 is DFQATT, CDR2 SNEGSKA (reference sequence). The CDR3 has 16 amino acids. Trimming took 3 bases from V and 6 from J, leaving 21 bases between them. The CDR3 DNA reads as TGCAGTGCTAGTCCCGCGTTGGGTAGGCTGAGCAATGAGCAGTTCTTC. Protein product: CSASPALGRLSNEQFF.

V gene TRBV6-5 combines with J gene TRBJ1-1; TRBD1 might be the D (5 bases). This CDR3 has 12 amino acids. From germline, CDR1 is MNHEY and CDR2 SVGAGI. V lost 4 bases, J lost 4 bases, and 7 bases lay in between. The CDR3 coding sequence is TGTGCCAGCAGTTCAGGGTTCACTGAAGCTTTCTTT. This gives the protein CASSSGFTEAFF.

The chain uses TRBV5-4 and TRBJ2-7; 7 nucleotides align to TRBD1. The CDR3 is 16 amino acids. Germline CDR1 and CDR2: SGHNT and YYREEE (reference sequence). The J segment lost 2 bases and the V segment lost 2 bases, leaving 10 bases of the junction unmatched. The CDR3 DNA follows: TGTGCCAGCAGCTTAGCGAAGACAGGGCCTACCTACGAGCAGTACTTC. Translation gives CASSLAKTGPTYEQYF.

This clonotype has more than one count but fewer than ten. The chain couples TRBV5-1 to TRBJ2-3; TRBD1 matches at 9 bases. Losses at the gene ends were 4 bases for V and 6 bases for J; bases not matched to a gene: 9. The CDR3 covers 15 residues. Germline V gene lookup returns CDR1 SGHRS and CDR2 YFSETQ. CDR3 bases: TGCGCCAGCAGCCCTGCCGGGACAGGGCTGGATACGCAGTATTTT. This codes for CASSPAGTGLDTQYF.

DNA for the CDR3: TGTGCCAGCAGCTTAGTAGCAACTAGCGGTCACAATGAGCAGTTCTTC. It yields the protein CASSLVATSGHNEQFF. The chain uses TRBV7-2 and TRBJ2-1; TRBD2 agrees at 8 bases. Germline trimming cut 1 base from V and 5 bases from J; bases unmatched to any gene: 7. The length of the CDR3 is 16 residues. Germline CDR1 SGHTA, CDR2 FQGNSA.

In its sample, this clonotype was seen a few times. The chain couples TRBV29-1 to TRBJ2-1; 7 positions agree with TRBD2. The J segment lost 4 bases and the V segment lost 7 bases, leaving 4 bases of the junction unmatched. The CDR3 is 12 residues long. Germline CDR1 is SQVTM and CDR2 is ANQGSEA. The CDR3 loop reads CSASGKYNEQFF. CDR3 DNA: TGCAGCGCCAGCGGGAAGTACAATGAGCAGTTCTTC.

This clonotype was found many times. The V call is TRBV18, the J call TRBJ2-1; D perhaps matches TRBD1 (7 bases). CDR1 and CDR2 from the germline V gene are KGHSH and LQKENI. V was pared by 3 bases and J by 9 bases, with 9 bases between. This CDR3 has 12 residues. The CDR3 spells CASSPQGGEQFF. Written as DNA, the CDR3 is TGTGCCAGCTCACCCCAGGGGGGTGAGCAGTTCTTC.

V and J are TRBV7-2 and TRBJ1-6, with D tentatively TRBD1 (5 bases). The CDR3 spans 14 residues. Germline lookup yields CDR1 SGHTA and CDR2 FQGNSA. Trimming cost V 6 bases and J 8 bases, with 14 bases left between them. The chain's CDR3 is CASRQPGVHSPLHF. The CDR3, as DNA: TGTGCCAGCAGACAACCGGGGGTTCATTCACCCCTCCACTTT.

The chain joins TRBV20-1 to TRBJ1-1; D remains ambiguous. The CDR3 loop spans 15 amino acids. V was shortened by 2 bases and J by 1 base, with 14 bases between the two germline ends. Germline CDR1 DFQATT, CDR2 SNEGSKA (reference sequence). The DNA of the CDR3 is TGCAGTGCTAGACCGACGGGATCTCAGAACACTGAAGCTTTCTTT. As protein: CSARPTGSQNTEAFF.

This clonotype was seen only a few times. The CDR3 sequence is CSARAPAGAEGQYF. The DNA for the CDR3 is TGCAGTGCTAGAGCCCCAGCGGGAGCTGAGGGGCAGTACTTC. This sequence joins TRBV20-1 and TRBJ2-7, with 8 bases fitting TRBD2. The V and J ends lost 1 base and 9 bases, in that order; junction bases with no gene match: 11. The CDR3 consists of 14 residues. Looked up from germline, CDR1 is DFQATT and CDR2 is SNEGSKA (reference sequence).

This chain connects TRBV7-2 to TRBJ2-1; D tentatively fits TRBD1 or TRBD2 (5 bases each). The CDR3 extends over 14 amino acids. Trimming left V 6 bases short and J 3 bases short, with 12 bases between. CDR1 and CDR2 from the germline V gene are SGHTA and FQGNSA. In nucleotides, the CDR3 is TGTGCCAGCAGGCTTGGGGGATTCTACAATGAGCAGTTCTTC. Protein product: CASRLGGFYNEQFF.

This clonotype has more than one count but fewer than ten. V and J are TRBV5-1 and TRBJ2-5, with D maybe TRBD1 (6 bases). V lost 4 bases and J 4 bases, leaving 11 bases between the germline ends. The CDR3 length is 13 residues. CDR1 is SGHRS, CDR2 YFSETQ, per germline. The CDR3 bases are TGCGCCAGCAGCCTGGGACATGTAGAGACCCAGTACTTC. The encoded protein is CASSLGHVETQYF. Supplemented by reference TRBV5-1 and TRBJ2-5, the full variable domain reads KAGVTQTPRYLIKTRGQQVTLSCSPISGHRSVSWYQQTPGQGLQFLFEYFSETQRNKGNFPGRFSGRQFSNSRSEMNVSTLELGDSALYLCASSLGHVETQYFGPGTRLLVL.

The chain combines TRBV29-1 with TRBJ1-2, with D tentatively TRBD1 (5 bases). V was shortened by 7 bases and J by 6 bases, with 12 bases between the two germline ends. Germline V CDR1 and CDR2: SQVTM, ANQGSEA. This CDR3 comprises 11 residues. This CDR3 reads CSAGHTDGYTF. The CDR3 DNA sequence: TGCAGCGCTGGACACACCGATGGCTACACCTTC.

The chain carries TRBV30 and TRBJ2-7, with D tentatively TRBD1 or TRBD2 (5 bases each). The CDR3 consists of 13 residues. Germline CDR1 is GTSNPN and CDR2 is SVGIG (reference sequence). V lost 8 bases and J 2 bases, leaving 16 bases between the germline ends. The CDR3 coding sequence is TGTGCCCTGGCCGAGGGGTTAGCCTACGAGCAGTACTTC. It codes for CALAEGLAYEQYF.